These T cell receptor beta chains were read from a single sample in a study of radiotherapy plus CTLA-4 blockade in lung cancer. Profiling relied on immunoSEQ multiplex PCR, and the TCRdb table lists in-frame clones only, not all of them. The sample consists of 65,000 to 90,000 clones, more than 75% of them appearing once. The sample consisted of peripheral blood, taken from a patient treated with radiotherapy plus ipilimumab. Receptors were obtained from a human donor with non-small cell lung cancer who had stable disease on radiotherapy plus ipilimumab. Each CDR3 is given without its conserved first and last residue.

>TRBV9|TRBJ2-5
ASSPSTGGPQETQY
>TRBV7-9|TRBJ1-5
ASSLFLGTPEDQPQH
>TRBV5-1|TRBJ2-3
ASSLQGASTDTQY
>TRBV27|TRBJ2-7
ASSFRLAGGWEQY
>TRBV2|TRBJ1-1
ASNFIGGVGGTEAF
>TRBV7-2|TRBJ2-1
ASSLVGQGVDEQF
>TRBV18|TRBJ2-5
ASSPGLQETQY
>TRBV7-3|TRBJ1-6
ASSQGQPATNSPLH
>TRBV18|TRBJ2-5
ASSPEETQY
>TRBV11-2|TRBJ2-2
ASSFPGHRTGELF